The following is a T cell receptor (beta chain) sequence with its context. Its cognate antigen is unknown. V was cut by 7 bases and J by 0 bases, with 9 bases left in between. Germline V gene lookup returns CDR1 WSHSY and CDR2 SAAADI. This CDR3 region has 14 residues. Unexposed donor CD4+ T cells date from 2011-2018, before the COVID-19 pandemic. The cells were cultured for 9 to 11 days before CD4+ T cells were isolated. Cells permitting, SARS-CoV-2 S/N and four cold-coronavirus spikes were tested on unexposed-donor CD4+ T cells. The entry originates in a study of CD4 T cells in relation to SARS-CoV-2 and coronaviruses. On the study more broadly: TCR beta CDR3s were sequenced after approximately 9-day antigen culture of PBMCs.

Whole-study findings and limits: Around two thirds of donors had memory CD4+ clonotypes crossrecognizing SARS-CoV-2 and common cold coronavirus spike. Pre-pandemic and post-infection samples never came from the same donor.

Profiled with immunoSEQ multiplex PCR; TCRdb holds only in-frame clones, not every one. Of over 25,000 clones in the sample, nearly 80% were seen once. The material sequenced was CD4+ T cells from PBMCs, cultured in vitro. The clonotype comes from a human donor in good health. V gene TRBV10-2 combines with J gene TRBJ2-2, with D possibly matching TRBD1 (5 bases). In nucleotides, the CDR3 is TGCGCCAGCACTGACAGTTCGAACACCGGGGAGCTGTTTTTT. It specifies CASTDSSNTGELFF.